This TCR beta chain was captured in a study of T and B cells in COVID-19 patients. This clonotype was detected a few times. TRB was amplified from about 260-540 ng of blood genomic DNA. This CDR3 contains 15 residues. V lost 8 bases to trimming and J lost 5 bases, with 19 bases between them. Per the germline V gene, CDR1 is KGHSH and CDR2 is LQKENI. Multiplex PCR with BIOMED2 TRB-A/B primer pools amplified TRB rearrangements. A single record per CDR3 protein comes from TCRdb applying MiXCR to the multiplex PCR reads. Of about 15,000 distinct CDR3 sequences listed, about 30% are singletons. The sample taken for sequencing was blood. The chain carries TRBV18 and TRBJ2-1; TRBD1 or TRBD2 may be the D gene (5 bases each). This clonotype was obtained from a human donor who had recovered from COVID-19. The CDR3 sequence is CASGPSPGPHNEQFF. CDR3 DNA: TGTGCCAGCGGCCCATCCCCGGGACCCCACAATGAGCAGTTCTTC.